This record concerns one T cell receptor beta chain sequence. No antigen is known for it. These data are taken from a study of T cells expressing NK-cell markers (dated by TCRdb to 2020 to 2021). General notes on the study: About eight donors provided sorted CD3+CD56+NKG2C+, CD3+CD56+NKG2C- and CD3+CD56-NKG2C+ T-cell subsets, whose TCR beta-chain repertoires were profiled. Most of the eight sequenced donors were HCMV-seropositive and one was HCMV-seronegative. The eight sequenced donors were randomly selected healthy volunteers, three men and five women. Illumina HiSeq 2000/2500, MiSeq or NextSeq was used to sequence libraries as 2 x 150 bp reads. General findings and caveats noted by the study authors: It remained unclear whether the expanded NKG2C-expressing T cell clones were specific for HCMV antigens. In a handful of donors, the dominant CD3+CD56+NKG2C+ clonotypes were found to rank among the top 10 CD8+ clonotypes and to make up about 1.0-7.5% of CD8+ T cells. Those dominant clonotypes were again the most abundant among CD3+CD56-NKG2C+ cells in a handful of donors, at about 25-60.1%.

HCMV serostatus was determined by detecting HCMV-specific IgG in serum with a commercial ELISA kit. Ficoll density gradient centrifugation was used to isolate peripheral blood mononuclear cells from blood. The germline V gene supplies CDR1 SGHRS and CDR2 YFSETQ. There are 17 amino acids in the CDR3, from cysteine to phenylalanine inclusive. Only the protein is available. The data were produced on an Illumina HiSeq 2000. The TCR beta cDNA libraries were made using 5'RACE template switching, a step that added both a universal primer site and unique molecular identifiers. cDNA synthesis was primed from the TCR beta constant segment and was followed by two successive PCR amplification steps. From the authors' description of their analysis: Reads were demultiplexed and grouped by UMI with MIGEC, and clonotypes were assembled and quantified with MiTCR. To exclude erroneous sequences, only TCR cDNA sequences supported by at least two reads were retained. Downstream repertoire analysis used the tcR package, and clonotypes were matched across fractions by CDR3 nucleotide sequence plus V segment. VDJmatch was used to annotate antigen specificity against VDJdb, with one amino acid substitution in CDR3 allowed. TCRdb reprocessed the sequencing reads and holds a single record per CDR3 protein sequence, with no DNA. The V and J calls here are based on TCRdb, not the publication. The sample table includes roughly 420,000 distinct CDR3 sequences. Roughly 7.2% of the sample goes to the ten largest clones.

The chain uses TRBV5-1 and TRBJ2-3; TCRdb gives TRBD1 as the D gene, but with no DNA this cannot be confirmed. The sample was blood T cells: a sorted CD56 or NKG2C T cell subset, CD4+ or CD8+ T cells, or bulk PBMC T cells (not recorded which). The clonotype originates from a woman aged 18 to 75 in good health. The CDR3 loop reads CASSLEARGRFTDTQYF.